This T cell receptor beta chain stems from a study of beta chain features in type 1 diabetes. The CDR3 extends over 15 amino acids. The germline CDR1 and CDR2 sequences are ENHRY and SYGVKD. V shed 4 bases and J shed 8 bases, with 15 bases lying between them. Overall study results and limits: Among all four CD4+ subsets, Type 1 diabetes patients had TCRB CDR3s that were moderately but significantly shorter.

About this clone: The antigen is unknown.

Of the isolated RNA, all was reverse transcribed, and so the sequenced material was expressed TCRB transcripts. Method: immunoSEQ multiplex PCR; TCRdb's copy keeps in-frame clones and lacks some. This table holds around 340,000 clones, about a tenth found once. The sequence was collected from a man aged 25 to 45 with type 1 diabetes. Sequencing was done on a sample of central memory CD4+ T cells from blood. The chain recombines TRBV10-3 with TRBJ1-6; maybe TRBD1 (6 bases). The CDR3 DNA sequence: TGTGCCATCAGTGGGAGACAGGTAGGGGATTCACCCCTCCACTTT. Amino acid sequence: CAISGRQVGDSPLHF.